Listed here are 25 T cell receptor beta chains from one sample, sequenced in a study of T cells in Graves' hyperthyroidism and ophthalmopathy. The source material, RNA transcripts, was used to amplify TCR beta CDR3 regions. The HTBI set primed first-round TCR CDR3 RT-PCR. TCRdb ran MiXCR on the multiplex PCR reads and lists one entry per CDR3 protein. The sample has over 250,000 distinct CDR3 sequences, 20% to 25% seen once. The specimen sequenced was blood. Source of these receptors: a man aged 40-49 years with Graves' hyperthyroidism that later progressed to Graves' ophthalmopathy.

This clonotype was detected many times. The DNA for the CDR3 is TGCAGTGCTAGATCGACGGTCCATCAGCCCCAGCATTTT. This codes for CSARSTVHQPQHF. The V call is TRBV20-1, the J call TRBJ1-5; D ambiguous. The CDR3 loop spans 13 amino acids. Between the trimmed V and J ends, which lost 2 bases and 5 bases, there was a span of 10 bases. Germline CDR1 and CDR2: DFQATT and SNEGSKA (reference sequence).

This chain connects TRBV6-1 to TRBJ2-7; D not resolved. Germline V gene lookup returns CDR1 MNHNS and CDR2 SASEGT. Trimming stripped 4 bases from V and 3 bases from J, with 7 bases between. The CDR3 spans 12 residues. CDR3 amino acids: CASSATDYEQYF. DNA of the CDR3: TGTGCCAGCAGTGCAACTGACTACGAGCAGTACTTC.

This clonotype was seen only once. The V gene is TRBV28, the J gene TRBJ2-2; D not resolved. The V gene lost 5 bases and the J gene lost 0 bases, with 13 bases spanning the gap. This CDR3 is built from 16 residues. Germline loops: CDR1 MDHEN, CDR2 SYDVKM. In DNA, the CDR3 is TGTGCCAGCAGTACCCCGCTGTTCGCGAACACCGGGGAGCTGTTTTTT. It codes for CASSTPLFANTGELFF.

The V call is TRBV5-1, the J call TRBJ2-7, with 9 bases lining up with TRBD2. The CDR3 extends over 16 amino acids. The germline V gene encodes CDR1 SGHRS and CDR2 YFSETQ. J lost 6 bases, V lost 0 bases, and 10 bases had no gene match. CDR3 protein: CASSLGPSGTPSEQYF. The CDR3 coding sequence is TGCGCCAGCAGCTTGGGGCCTAGCGGGACTCCCTCCGAGCAGTACTTC.

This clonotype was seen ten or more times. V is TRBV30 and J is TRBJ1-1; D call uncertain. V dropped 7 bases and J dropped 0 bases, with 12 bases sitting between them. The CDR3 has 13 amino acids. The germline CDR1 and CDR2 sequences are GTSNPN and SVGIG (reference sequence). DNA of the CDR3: TGTGCCTTCGCCGGGAGCATGAACACTGAAGCTTTCTTT. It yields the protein CAFAGSMNTEAFF.

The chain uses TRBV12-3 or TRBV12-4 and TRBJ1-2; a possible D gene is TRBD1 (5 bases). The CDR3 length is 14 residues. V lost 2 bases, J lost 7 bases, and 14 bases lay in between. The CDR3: CASSLSWGTGGYTF. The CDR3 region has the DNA TGTGCCAGCAGTTTATCATGGGGGACGGGTGGCTACACCTTC.

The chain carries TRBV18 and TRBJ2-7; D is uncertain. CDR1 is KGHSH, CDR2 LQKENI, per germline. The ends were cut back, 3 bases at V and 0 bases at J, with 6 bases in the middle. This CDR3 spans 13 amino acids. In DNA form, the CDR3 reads TGTGCCAGCTCACCGACAAACTCCTACGAGCAGTACTTC. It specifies CASSPTNSYEQYF.

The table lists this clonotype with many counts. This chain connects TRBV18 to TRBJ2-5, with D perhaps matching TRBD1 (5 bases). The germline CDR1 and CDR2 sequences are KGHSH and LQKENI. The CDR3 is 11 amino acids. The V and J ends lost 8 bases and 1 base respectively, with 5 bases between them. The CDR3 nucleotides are TGTGCCAGCGACAGCCAAGAGACCCAGTACTTC. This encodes CASDSQETQYF.

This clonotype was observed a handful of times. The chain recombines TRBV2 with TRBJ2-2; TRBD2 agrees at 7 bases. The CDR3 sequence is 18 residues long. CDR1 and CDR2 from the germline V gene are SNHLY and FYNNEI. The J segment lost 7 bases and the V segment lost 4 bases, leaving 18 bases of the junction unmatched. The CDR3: CASSGSLDGRALGGELFF. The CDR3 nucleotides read TGTGCCAGCAGTGGATCCCTTGATGGGAGGGCCTTGGGCGGGGAGCTGTTTTTT.

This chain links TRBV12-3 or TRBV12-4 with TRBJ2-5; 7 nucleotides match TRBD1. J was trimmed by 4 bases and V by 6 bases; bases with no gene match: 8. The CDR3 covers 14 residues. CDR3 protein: CASRNNRGGETQYF. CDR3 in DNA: TGTGCCAGCAGGAACAACAGGGGTGGAGAGACCCAGTACTTC.

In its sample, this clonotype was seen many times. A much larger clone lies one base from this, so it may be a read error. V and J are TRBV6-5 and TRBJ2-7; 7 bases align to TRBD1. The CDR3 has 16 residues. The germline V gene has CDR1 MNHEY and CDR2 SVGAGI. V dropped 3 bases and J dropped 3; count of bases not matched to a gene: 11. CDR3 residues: CASSYKAGAGGYEQYF. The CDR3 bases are TGTGCCAGCAGTTATAAGGCCGGGGCAGGGGGCTACGAGCAGTACTTC.

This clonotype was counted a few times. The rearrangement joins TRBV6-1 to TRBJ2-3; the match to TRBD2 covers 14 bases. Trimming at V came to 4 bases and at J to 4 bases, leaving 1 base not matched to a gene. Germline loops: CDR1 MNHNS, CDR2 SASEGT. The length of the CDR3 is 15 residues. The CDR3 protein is CASSGLAGGPDTQYF. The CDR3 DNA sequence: TGTGCCAGCAGTGGACTAGCGGGAGGGCCAGATACGCAGTATTTT.

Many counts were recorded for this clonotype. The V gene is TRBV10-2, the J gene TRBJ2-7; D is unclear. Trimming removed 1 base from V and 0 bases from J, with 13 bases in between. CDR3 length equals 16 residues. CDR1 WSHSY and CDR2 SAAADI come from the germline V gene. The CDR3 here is CASSELPDRSSYEQYF. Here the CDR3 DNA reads TGCGCCAGCAGTGAGTTACCGGACCGTAGCTCCTACGAGCAGTACTTC.

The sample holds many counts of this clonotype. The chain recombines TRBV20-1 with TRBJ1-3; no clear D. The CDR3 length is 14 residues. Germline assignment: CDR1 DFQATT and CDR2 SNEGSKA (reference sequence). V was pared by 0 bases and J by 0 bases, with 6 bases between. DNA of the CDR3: TGCAGTGCTAGAGATGGAGGCTCTGGAAACACCATATATTTT. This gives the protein CSARDGGSGNTIYF.

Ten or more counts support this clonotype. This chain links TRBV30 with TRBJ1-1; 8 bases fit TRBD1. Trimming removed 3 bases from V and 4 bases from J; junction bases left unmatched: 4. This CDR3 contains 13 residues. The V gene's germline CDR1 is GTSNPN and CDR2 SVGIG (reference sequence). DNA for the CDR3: TGTGCCTGGAGGGACAGGGCTACCACTGAAGCTTTCTTT. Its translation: CAWRDRATTEAFF. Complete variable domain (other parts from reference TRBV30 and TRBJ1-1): SQTIHQWPATLVQPVGSPLSLECTVEGTSNPNLYWYRQAAGRGLQLLFYSVGIGQISSEVPQNLSASRPQDRQFILSSKKLLLSDSGFYLCAWRDRATTEAFFGQGTRLTVV.

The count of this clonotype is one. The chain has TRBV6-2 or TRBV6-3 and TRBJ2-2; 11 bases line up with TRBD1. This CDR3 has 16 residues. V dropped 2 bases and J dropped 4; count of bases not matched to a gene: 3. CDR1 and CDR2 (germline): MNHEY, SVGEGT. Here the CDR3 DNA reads TGTGCCAGCAGTTACCCCGGGACAGGGGGCACCGGGGAGCTGTTTTTT. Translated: CASSYPGTGGTGELFF.

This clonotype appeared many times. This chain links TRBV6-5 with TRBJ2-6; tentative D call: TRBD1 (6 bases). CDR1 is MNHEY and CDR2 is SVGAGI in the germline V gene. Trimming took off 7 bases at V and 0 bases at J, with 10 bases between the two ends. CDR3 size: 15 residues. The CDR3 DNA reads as TGTGCCAGCATTATAGGGGGCTCTGGGGCCAACGTCCTGACTTTC. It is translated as CASIIGGSGANVLTF.

CDR3 nucleotides: TGTGCCAGCAGCTTAGTGGCAGACTCCTACCAAGAGACCCAGTACTTC. Encoded protein: CASSLVADSYQETQYF. This chain joins TRBV7-2 and TRBJ2-5; D call uncertain. The V end was cut by 1 base, the J end by 0 bases, with 12 bases between. There are 16 residues in the CDR3. CDR1 and CDR2 from the germline V gene are SGHTA and FQGNSA. Full variable domain (outside the CDR3, taken from reference TRBV7-2 and TRBJ2-5): GAGVSQSPSNKVTEKGKDVELRCDPISGHTALYWYRQSLGQGLEFLIYFQGNSAPDKSGLPSDRFSAERTGGSVSTLTIQRTQQEDSAVYLCASSLVADSYQETQYFGPGTRLLVL.

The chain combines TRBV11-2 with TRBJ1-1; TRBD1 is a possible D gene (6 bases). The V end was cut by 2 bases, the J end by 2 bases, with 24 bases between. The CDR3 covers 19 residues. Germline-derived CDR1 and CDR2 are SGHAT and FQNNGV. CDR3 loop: CASSLYPKGDFAVNTEAFF. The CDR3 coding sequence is TGTGCCAGCAGCTTATATCCAAAGGGGGATTTCGCGGTAAACACTGAAGCTTTCTTT.

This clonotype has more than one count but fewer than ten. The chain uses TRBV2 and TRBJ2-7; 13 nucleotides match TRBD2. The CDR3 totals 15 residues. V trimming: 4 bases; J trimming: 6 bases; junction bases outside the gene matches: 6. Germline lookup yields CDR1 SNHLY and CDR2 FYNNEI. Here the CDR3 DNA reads TGTGCCAGCAGTGGGACTAGCGGGAGTCGATTCGAGCAGTACTTC. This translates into CASSGTSGSRFEQYF.

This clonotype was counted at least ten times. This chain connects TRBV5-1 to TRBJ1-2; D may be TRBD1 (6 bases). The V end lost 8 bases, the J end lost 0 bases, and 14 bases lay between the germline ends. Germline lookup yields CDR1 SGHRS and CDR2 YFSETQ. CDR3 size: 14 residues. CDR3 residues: CASSRGPSNYGYTF. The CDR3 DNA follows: TGCGCCAGTTCCAGGGGTCCCTCTAACTATGGCTACACCTTC.

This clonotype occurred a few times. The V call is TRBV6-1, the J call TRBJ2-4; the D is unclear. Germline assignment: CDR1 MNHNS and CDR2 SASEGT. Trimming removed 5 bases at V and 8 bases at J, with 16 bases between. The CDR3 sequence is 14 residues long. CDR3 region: CASSRNRVSDIQYF. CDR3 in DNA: TGTGCCAGCAGTCGTAATAGGGTCTCGGACATTCAGTACTTC.

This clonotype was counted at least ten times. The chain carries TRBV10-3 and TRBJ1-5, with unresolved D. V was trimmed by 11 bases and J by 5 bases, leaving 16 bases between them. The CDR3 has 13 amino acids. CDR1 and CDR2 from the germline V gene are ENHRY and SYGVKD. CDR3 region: CAGRQETYQPQHF. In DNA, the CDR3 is TGTGCCGGCAGGCAGGAGACCTATCAGCCCCAGCATTTT.

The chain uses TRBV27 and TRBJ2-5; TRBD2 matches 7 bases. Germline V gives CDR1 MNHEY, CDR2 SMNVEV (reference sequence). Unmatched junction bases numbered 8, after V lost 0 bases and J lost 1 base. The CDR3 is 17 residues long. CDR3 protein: CASSLSLPLAVQETQYF. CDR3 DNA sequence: TGTGCCAGCAGTTTATCTCTCCCCCTAGCGGTCCAAGAGACCCAGTACTTC.

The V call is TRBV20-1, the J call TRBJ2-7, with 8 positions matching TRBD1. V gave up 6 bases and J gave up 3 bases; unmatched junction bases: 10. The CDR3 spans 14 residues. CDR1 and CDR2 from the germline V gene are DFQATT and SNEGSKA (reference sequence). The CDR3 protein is CSASLRTGFYEQYF. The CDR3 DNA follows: TGCAGTGCCTCTTTAAGGACAGGGTTCTACGAGCAGTACTTC.